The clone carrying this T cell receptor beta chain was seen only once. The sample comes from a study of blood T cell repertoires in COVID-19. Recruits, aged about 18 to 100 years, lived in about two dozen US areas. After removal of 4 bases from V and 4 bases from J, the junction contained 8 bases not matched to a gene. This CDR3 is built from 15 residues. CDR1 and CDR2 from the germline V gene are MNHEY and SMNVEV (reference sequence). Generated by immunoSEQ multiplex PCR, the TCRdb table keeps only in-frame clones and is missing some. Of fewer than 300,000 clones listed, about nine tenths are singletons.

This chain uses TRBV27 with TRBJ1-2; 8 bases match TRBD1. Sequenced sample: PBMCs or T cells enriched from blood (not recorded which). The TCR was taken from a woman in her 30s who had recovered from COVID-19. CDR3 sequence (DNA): TGTGCCAGCAGTTCATCCGGGACAGGCCTCTATGGCTACACCTTC. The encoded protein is CASSSSGTGLYGYTF.